The source of this T cell receptor (beta chain) is a study of regulatory T cells in long-lasting Graves disease. Whole-study context: Persistent cases took antithyroid drugs over 5 years and stayed TSH receptor antibody positive.

This sample's time point: persistent/refractory GD, antithyroid drugs over 5 years with positive TRAb. The TCR library was made from RNA extracted from PBMCs. Patient provenance is recorded as an endocrinology department in Xi'an, China. Investigators prepared the TCR beta libraries by applying iRepertoire HTBI primers and Arm-PCR of CDR3 regions. MiXCR, applied by TCRdb to the multiplex PCR reads, yields one record per CDR3 protein. The sample has some 470,000 distinct CDR3 sequences; 20% to 25% are singletons. The material sequenced was peripheral blood mononuclear cells (PBMCs), taken when the disease was refractory, from a patient treated with antithyroid drugs. The clonotype was recovered from a female donor with Graves disease.

Here the CDR3 reads CASSLGVENYGYTF. Written as DNA, the CDR3 is TGTGCCAGCAGCTTAGGGGTGGAAAACTATGGCTACACCTTC. The genes are TRBV7-2 and TRBJ1-2, with no clear D. This CDR3 spans 14 amino acids. V lost 1 base, J lost 2 bases, and 8 bases lay in between. Germline CDR1 is SGHTA and CDR2 is FQGNSA.